This T cell receptor (beta chain) was obtained from a study of regulatory T cells in long-lasting Graves disease. Concerning this clonotype: Its cognate antigen is unknown.

Time point of the sample: persistent/refractory GD, antithyroid drugs over 5 years with positive TRAb. From PBMCs, RNA was extracted and then used to make the TCR library. Study-wide findings and caveats: Peripheral blood was the sole material, not thyroid tissue.

This CDR3 is built from 14 residues. CDR1 SGHTA and CDR2 FQGTGA come from the germline V gene. V gave up 6 bases and J gave up 6 bases, with 18 bases separating them. Investigators prepared the TCR beta libraries by applying iRepertoire HTBI primers and Arm-PCR of CDR3 regions. TCRdb redid the calling of the multiplex PCR reads with MiXCR, one entry per CDR3 protein. The sample has 300,000 or so distinct CDR3 sequences, 20% seen once; the top ten hold 25% to 30%. The TCR originated in a female donor with Graves disease. Sequenced material: peripheral blood mononuclear cells (PBMCs), taken when the disease was refractory, from a patient treated with antithyroid drugs. This chain links TRBV7-3 with TRBJ2-7, with D perhaps TRBD1 (5 bases). The CDR3 loop reads CASSFSDTSSEQYF. The DNA for the CDR3 is TGTGCCAGCAGTTTCTCGGACACCTCCAGCGAGCAGTACTTC.